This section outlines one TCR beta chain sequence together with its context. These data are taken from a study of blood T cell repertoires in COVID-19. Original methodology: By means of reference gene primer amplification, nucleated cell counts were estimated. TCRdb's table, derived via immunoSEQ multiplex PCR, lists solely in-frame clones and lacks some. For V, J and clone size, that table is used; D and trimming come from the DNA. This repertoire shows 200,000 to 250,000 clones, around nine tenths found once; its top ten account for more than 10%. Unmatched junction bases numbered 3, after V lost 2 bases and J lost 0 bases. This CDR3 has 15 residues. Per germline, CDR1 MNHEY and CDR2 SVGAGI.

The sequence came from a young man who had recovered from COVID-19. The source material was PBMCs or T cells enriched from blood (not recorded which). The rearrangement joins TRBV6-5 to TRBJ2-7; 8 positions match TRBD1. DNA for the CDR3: TGTGCCAGCAGTTACGGTCAGGGGGCCTCCTACGAGCAGTACTTC. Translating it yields CASSYGQGASYEQYF.